These 26 T cell receptor beta chains were sequenced from one sample in a study of blood T cell repertoires in COVID-19 (dated by TCRdb to the early 2020s). Library construction relied on the immunoSEQ multiplex PCR assay. As stored in TCRdb, this immuneACCESS dataset retains in-frame rearrangements with V and J assigned. A fraction of the clones does not appear; measured against another copy, unresolved V genes explain less than half of the discrepancy, and the remainder lacks a known reason. Counted in this sample were 90,000 to 120,000 clones; roughly 91% of them appeared once. The ten biggest clones cover 4% to 6% of the sample. Material: peripheral blood. Receptors originate from a human donor in a cohort sampled during active COVID-19.

V and J are TRBV6-1 and TRBJ1-1; D is uncertain. Trimming took off 2 bases at V and 0 bases at J, with 4 bases between the two ends. CDR1 MNHNS and CDR2 SASEGT come from the germline V gene. This CDR3 comprises 13 residues. CDR3 DNA: TGTGCCAGCAGTGAACGGTTGAACACTGAAGCTTTCTTT. Amino acids: CASSERLNTEAFF.

The rearrangement uses TRBV7-8 and TRBJ2-7, with 8 bases fitting TRBD1. The CDR3 has 15 amino acids. Germline CDR1 reads SGHVS; CDR2 reads FQNEAQ. Germline trimming cut 2 bases from V and 5 bases from J; bases unmatched to any gene: 8. In nucleotides, the CDR3 is TGTGCCAGCAGCTTATCGAGGACAGGGAATCACGAGCAGTACTTC. This encodes CASSLSRTGNHEQYF. The full variable domain, completed using reference TRBV7-8 and TRBJ2-7, is GAGVSQSPRYKVAKRGQDVALRCDPISGHVSLFWYQQALGQGPEFLTYFQNEAQLDKSGLPSDRFFAERPEGSVSTLKIQRTQQEDSAVYLCASSLSRTGNHEQYFGPGTRLTVT.

The rearrangement joins TRBV11-2 to TRBJ2-1, with TRBD2 matching over 13 bases. Germline CDR1 SGHAT, CDR2 FQNNGV. The CDR3 runs 17 residues. Trimming at V came to 8 bases and at J to 1 base, leaving 8 bases not matched to a gene. This CDR3 reads CASRGLAGWDSYNEQFF. CDR3 sequence (DNA): TGTGCCAGCCGGGGACTAGCGGGGTGGGATTCCTACAATGAGCAGTTCTTC.

The rearrangement uses TRBV9 and TRBJ2-3; the match to TRBD2 covers 7 bases. This CDR3 spans 15 amino acids. Germline-derived CDR1 and CDR2 are SGDLS and YYNGEE. The junction had 1 base not matched to a gene; V was cut back by 0 bases and J by 0 bases. This chain's CDR3 is CASSVGGSSTDTQYF. The CDR3 DNA reads TGTGCCAGCAGCGTAGGCGGGAGTAGCACAGATACGCAGTATTTT.

V and J are TRBV11-3 and TRBJ1-1; 7 nucleotides match TRBD1. Trimming removed 5 bases from V and 2 bases from J; junction bases left unmatched: 5. Germline values: CDR1 SGHNT, CDR2 YENEEA. This CDR3 is 14 amino acids long. Here the CDR3 reads CASSARQGNTEAFF. The CDR3 nucleotides read TGTGCCAGCAGCGCCCGACAGGGAAACACTGAAGCTTTCTTT.

The CDR3 DNA reads TGTGCCAGCAGGAGACTAGCGGGAAGCACAGATACGCAGTATTTT. As protein: CASRRLAGSTDTQYF. The chain uses TRBV2 and TRBJ2-3; 11 bases are shared with TRBD2. The junction had 2 bases not matched to a gene; V was cut back by 6 bases and J by 0 bases. The CDR3 covers 15 residues. Germline CDR1 and CDR2: SNHLY and FYNNEI.

The V and J genes are TRBV7-9 and TRBJ1-3, with D possibly matching TRBD1 (6 bases). V gave up 2 bases and J gave up 0 bases, with 14 bases separating them. The CDR3 is 17 amino acids. Germline V gene sequence: CDR1 SEHNR, CDR2 FQNEAQ (reference sequence). Here the CDR3 DNA reads TGTGCCAGCAGCTTATTGGCGACAGGATCCTCTGGAAACACCATATATTTT. Translating gives CASSLLATGSSGNTIYF.

The gene calls are TRBV19 and TRBJ2-1; 11 nucleotides line up with TRBD2. In germline, CDR1 is LNHDA, CDR2 SQIVND (reference sequence). Trimming took 5 bases from V and 9 from J; bases not matched to a gene: 9. This CDR3 is 15 amino acids long. This CDR3 is CASSPNSGGASEQFF. CDR3 DNA sequence: TGTGCCAGTAGTCCGAATAGCGGGGGGGCATCTGAGCAGTTCTTC.

The V gene is TRBV6-2 or TRBV6-3, the J gene TRBJ2-7; 9 bases fit TRBD2. Germline trimming cut 0 bases from V and 3 bases from J; bases unmatched to any gene: 3. The CDR3 is made up of 15 amino acids. The germline V gene encodes CDR1 MNHEY and CDR2 SVGEGT. Written as DNA, the CDR3 is TGTGCCAGCAGTTACTCGAGACTAGCGGACTACGAGCAGTACTTC. Amino acids: CASSYSRLADYEQYF.

V gene TRBV28 combines with J gene TRBJ2-7; no clear D. The CDR3 runs to 11 residues. V lost 4 bases and J lost 6, with 7 bases in between. CDR1 MDHEN and CDR2 SYDVKM come from the germline V gene. The CDR3 protein is CASSSASEQYF. The CDR3 DNA follows: TGTGCCAGCAGTTCCGCGAGCGAGCAGTACTTC.

This sequence joins TRBV5-1 and TRBJ1-6, with 11 positions matching TRBD1. CDR1 SGHRS and CDR2 YFSETQ come from the germline V gene. J lost 5 bases, V lost 4 bases, and 8 bases had no gene match. The CDR3 is 17 amino acids. The CDR3: CASSPLGQGANNSPLHF. CDR3 in DNA: TGCGCCAGCAGCCCCTTAGGACAGGGGGCCAATAATTCACCCCTCCACTTT.

The chain has TRBV5-1 and TRBJ2-1; 9 bases line up with TRBD1. After removal of 4 bases from V and 6 bases from J, the junction contained 11 bases not matched to a gene. The CDR3 covers 16 residues. Germline V lookup: CDR1 SGHRS, CDR2 YFSETQ. The chain's CDR3 is CASSGRTGARFNEQFF. CDR3 in DNA: TGCGCCAGCAGCGGGAGGACAGGGGCGAGGTTCAATGAGCAGTTCTTC.

In its sample, this clone was seen once. This chain joins TRBV29-1 and TRBJ2-7, with D perhaps matching TRBD1 (6 bases). This CDR3 region has 13 residues. Germline CDR1 SQVTM, CDR2 ANQGSEA. V was trimmed by 6 bases and J by 5 bases, leaving 17 bases between them. CDR3 bases: TGCAGCGTGGCGACAGGTTTGGTGAACGAGCAGTACTTC. It translates to CSVATGLVNEQYF.

This rearrangement joins TRBV25-1 to TRBJ2-3; 7 nucleotides align to TRBD1. The CDR3 runs to 13 residues. CDR1 MGHDK and CDR2 SYGVNS come from the germline V gene. The J segment lost 5 bases and the V segment lost 4 bases, leaving 3 bases of the junction unmatched. The CDR3 protein is CASSATGVDTQYF. DNA of the CDR3: TGTGCCAGCAGTGCTACAGGGGTAGATACGCAGTATTTT.

CDR3 in amino acids: CASSHAGAAQTEAFF. The CDR3 DNA follows: TGTGCCAGCAGCCACGCGGGGGCAGCCCAAACTGAAGCTTTCTTT. This sequence joins TRBV6-2 or TRBV6-3 and TRBJ1-1, with a weak D call TRBD1 (6 bases). The CDR3 consists of 15 residues. CDR1 MNHEY and CDR2 SVGEGT come from the germline V gene. Trimming cost V 6 bases and J 5 bases, with 19 bases left between them.

The chain joins TRBV29-1 to TRBJ2-5; D is unclear. The germline V gene has CDR1 SQVTM and CDR2 ANQGSEA. Trimming left V 8 bases short and J 4 bases short, with 8 bases between. The CDR3 runs 10 residues. Written as DNA, the CDR3 is TGCAGCCTCCGAGCAGAGACCCAGTACTTC. Protein: CSLRAETQYF.

This rearrangement joins TRBV7-3 to TRBJ2-2; 10 nucleotides line up with TRBD2. Looked up from germline, CDR1 is SGHTA and CDR2 is FQGTGA. The ends lost 2 bases at V and 7 bases at J; junction bases unmatched: 4. The CDR3 extends over 15 amino acids. This chain's CDR3 is CASSLRLAGVGELFF. The CDR3 coding sequence is TGTGCCAGCAGCTTACGTCTAGCGGGGGTCGGGGAGCTGTTTTTT.

This clone was counted between two and nine times. The rearrangement joins TRBV6-6 to TRBJ2-2; TRBD1 agrees at 8 bases. The length of the CDR3 is 15 residues. The junction had 7 bases not matched to a gene; V was cut back by 6 bases and J by 4 bases. The germline CDR1 and CDR2 sequences are MNHNY and SVGAGI (reference sequence). The DNA for the CDR3 is TGTGCCAGCAGAGCAAGACAGGGGACCACCGGGGAGCTGTTTTTT. This translates into CASRARQGTTGELFF.

This clone was recorded once. The chain combines TRBV29-1 with TRBJ2-7; the D is unclear. The CDR3 contains 11 residues. Germline lookup yields CDR1 SQVTM and CDR2 ANQGSEA. The V and J ends lost 6 bases and 3 bases respectively, with 9 bases between them. The CDR3 DNA is TGCAGCGTCTTACTGTTCTACGAGCAGTACTTC. This translates into CSVLLFYEQYF.

The J gene is TRBJ2-5, the V gene TRBV19; weak D call: TRBD2 (6 bases). Germline CDR1 reads LNHDA; CDR2 reads SQIVND (reference sequence). The CDR3 is made up of 13 amino acids. V was trimmed by 3 bases and J by 3 bases, leaving 8 bases between them. CDR3 residues: CASSMGGEETQYF. CDR3 in DNA: TGTGCCAGTAGTATGGGGGGAGAAGAGACCCAGTACTTC.

This chain joins TRBV6-1 and TRBJ1-2; 7 nucleotides agree with TRBD1. Germline V gives CDR1 MNHNS, CDR2 SASEGT. V trimming: 2 bases; J trimming: 11 bases; junction bases outside the gene matches: 14. The CDR3 has 15 amino acids. The chain's CDR3 is CASSETPLGQERYTF. In DNA, the CDR3 is TGTGCCAGCAGTGAAACGCCGCTCGGACAGGAAAGGTACACCTTC.

V is TRBV24-1 and J is TRBJ2-2, with D maybe TRBD1 (6 bases). Germline V gene lookup returns CDR1 KGHDR and CDR2 SFDVKD. The CDR3 is 16 amino acids. V lost 3 bases, J lost 6 bases, and 16 bases lay in between. CDR3 protein: CATSDPPTTGAGELFF. CDR3 coding DNA: TGTGCCACCAGTGATCCCCCGACGACAGGCGCCGGGGAGCTGTTTTTT.

The rearrangement links TRBV27 to TRBJ1-5; TRBD1 agrees at 7 bases. V lost 10 bases to trimming and J lost 5 bases; unmatched junction nucleotides: 11. CDR3 length: 14 amino acids. Germline assignment: CDR1 MNHEY and CDR2 SMNVEV (reference sequence). The CDR3 loop is CATGHRGRDQPQHF. The DNA for the CDR3 is TGTGCCACCGGTCACAGGGGAAGGGATCAGCCCCAGCATTTT.

The CDR3 coding sequence is TGTGCCACCAGTGATCCCCAAGCGGGAGATGTTGATGAGCAGTTCTTC. As protein: CATSDPQAGDVDEQFF. The rearrangement links TRBV24-1 to TRBJ2-1, with 8 nucleotides matching TRBD2. Germline trimming cut 3 bases from V and 8 bases from J; bases unmatched to any gene: 11. CDR3 size: 16 residues. Germline CDR1 is KGHDR and CDR2 is SFDVKD.

The chain has TRBV12-3 or TRBV12-4 and TRBJ2-7; tentative D call: TRBD1 (7 bases). The CDR3 is 13 residues long. V was cut by 2 bases and J by 6 bases, with 11 bases left in between. The CDR3 is CASSLWGDSEQYF. Here the CDR3 DNA reads TGTGCCAGCAGTTTATGGGGGGACAGCGAGCAGTACTTC.

This chain connects TRBV11-3 to TRBJ2-3; TRBD2 is a possible D gene (5 bases). V was clipped by 6 bases and J by 0 bases, with 10 bases between them. Germline values: CDR1 SGHNT, CDR2 YENEEA. There are 14 residues in the CDR3. As DNA, the CDR3 is TGTGCCAGCAGACTAGACATGAGCACAGATACGCAGTATTTT. Protein product: CASRLDMSTDTQYF.